The source of this T cell receptor (beta chain) is a study of response to subunit inactivated influenza vaccine. CDR3 length equals 13 residues. V was pared by 1 base and J by 5 bases, with 11 bases between. The V gene's germline CDR1 is DFQATT and CDR2 SNEGSKA (reference sequence). This clonotype was seen more than once but under ten times. The antigen is not known. Each CDR3 protein gets one entry after TCRdb re-called the RT-PCR reads with MiXCR. The sample holds roughly 790,000 distinct CDR3 sequences; 20% to 25% are singletons and the top ten take 10%. General study results and limits: Few new T cells, the authors suggested, are recruited by each seasonal influenza vaccination.

V and J are TRBV20-1 and TRBJ2-5; D remains unclear. Source: PBMCs from blood, taken less than 6 days after vaccination. This sequence was found in a man in his forties or fifties who received an inactivated influenza vaccine. The CDR3 loop reads CSARGRPRETQYF. The CDR3, as DNA: TGCAGTGCTAGAGGCCGGCCTAGGGAGACCCAGTACTTC.